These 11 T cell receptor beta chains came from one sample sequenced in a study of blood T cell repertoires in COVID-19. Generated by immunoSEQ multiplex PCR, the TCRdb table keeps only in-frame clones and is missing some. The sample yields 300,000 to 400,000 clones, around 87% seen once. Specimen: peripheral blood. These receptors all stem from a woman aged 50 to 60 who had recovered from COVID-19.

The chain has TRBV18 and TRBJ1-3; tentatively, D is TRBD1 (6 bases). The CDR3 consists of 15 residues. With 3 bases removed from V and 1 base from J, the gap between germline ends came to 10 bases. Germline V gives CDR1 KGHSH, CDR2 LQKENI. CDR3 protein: CASSPLGGSGNTIYF. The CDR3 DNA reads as TGTGCCAGCTCACCCTTAGGGGGTTCTGGAAACACCATATATTTT.

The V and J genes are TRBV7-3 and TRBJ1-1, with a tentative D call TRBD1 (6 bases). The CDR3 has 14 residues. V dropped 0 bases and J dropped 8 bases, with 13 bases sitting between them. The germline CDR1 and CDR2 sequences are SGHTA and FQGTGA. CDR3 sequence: CASSLTFYRDEAFF. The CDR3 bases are TGTGCCAGCAGCTTAACGTTTTACAGGGACGAAGCTTTCTTT.

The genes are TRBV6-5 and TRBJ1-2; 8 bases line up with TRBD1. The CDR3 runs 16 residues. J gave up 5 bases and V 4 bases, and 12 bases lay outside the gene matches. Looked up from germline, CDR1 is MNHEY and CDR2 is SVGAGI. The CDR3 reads CASSSFPDRVEYGYTF. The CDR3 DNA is TGTGCCAGCAGTTCCTTCCCGGACAGGGTTGAATATGGCTACACCTTC.

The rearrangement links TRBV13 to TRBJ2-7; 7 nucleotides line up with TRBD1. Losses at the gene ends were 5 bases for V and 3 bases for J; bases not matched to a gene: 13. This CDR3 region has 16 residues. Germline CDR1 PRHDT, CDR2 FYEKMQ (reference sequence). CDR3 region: CASSPGQPRSRYEQYF. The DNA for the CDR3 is TGTGCCAGCAGCCCGGGACAGCCCCGGTCCCGCTACGAGCAGTACTTC.

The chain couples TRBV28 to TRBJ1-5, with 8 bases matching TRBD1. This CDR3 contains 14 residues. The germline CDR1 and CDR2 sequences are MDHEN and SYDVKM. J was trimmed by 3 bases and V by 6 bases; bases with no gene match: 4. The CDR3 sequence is CASRTGGPNQPQHF. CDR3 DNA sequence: TGTGCCAGCAGAACAGGGGGACCCAATCAGCCCCAGCATTTT.

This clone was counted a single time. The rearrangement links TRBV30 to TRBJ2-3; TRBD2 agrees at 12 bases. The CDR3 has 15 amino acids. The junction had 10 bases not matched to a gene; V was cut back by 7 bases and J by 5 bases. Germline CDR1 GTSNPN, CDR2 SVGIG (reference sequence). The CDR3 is CASISSGGALDTQYF. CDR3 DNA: TGTGCCTCCATATCTAGCGGGGGGGCCTTAGATACGCAGTATTTT.

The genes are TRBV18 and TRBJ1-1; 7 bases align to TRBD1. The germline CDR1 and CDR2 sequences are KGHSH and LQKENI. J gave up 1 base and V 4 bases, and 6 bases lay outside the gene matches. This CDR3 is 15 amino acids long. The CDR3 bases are TGTGCCAGCTCACTCCTGGGACAGAAGAACACTGAAGCTTTCTTT. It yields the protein CASSLLGQKNTEAFF.

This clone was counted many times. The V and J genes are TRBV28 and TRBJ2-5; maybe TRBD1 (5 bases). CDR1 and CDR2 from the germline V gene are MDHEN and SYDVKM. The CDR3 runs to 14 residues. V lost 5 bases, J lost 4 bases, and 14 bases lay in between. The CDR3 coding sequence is TGTGCCAGCAGTATGACAGAGGCTAGAGAGACCCAGTACTTC. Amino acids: CASSMTEARETQYF.

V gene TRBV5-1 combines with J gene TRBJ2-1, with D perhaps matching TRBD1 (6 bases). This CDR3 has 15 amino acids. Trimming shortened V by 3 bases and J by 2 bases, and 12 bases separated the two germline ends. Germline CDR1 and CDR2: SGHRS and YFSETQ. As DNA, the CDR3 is TGCGCCAGCAGCTCCACAGGGATAGCCTACAATGAGCAGTTCTTC. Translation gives CASSSTGIAYNEQFF.

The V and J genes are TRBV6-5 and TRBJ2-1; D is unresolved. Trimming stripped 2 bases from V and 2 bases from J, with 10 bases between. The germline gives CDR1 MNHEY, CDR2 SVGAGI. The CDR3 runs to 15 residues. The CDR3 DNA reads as TGTGCCAGCAGTTACAGTGCGTTTACCTACAATGAGCAGTTCTTC. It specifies CASSYSAFTYNEQFF.

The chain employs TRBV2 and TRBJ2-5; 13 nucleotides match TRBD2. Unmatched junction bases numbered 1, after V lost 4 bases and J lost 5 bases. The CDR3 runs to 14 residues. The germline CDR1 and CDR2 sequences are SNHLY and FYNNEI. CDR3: CASSGGLAGETQYF. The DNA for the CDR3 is TGTGCCAGCAGTGGGGGACTAGCGGGGGAGACCCAGTACTTC.